These 28 T cell receptor beta chains came from one sample sequenced in a study of blood T cell repertoires in COVID-19. Some clones are missing from TCRdb's copy, which holds only in-frame ones; the method was immunoSEQ multiplex PCR. The table shows approximately 430,000 clones, with around 86% occurring only once. The sequenced sample consisted of peripheral blood. These receptors were obtained from a woman aged 25-40 years with active or convalescent COVID-19.

The chain is built from TRBV24-1 and TRBJ2-2, with a possible D match to TRBD1 (6 bases). The ends were cut back, 2 bases at V and 7 bases at J, with 13 bases in the middle. This CDR3 is 15 amino acids long. Germline assignment: CDR1 KGHDR and CDR2 SFDVKD. CDR3 region: CATSDSGGKDGELFF. CDR3 sequence (DNA): TGTGCCACCAGTGATTCTGGGGGCAAGGACGGGGAGCTGTTTTTT.

The sample holds one count of this clone. V is TRBV5-1 and J is TRBJ2-1, with unresolved D. V lost 0 bases and J lost 0, with 10 bases in between. CDR3 length equals 16 residues. From germline, CDR1 is SGHRS and CDR2 YFSETQ. The DNA of the CDR3 is TGCGCCAGCAGCTTGGCCCCCTTGAGCTCCTACAATGAGCAGTTCTTC. Its protein product is CASSLAPLSSYNEQFF.

This clone has just one count. This chain's CDR3 is CASSREMQVSHGYTF. DNA of the CDR3: TGCGCCAGCAGCCGAGAGATGCAGGTCTCACATGGCTACACCTTC. The chain uses TRBV4-1 and TRBJ1-2; no reliable D call. In germline, CDR1 is MGHRA, CDR2 YSYEKL. V dropped 4 bases and J dropped 6 bases, with 18 bases sitting between them. The CDR3 loop spans 15 amino acids.

This chain links TRBV3-1 (or the pseudogene TRBV3-2) with TRBJ1-4, with D unclear. CDR1 is LGHDT and CDR2 is YNNKEL in the germline V gene (reference sequence). The CDR3 consists of 15 residues. The V gene lost 2 bases and the J gene lost 0 bases, with 7 bases spanning the gap. The DNA of the CDR3 is TGTGCCAGCAGCCAAAATGCAGCAACTAATGAAAAACTGTTTTTT. Amino acid sequence: CASSQNAATNEKLFF.

The gene calls are TRBV30 and TRBJ1-3; no firm D call. CDR1 GTSNPN and CDR2 SVGIG come from the germline V gene (reference sequence). Trimming took 2 bases from V and 4 from J, leaving 15 bases between them. This CDR3 contains 15 residues. For the CDR3, the DNA is TGTGCCTGGAGTTTTGGGTTGGGAGTCGGAAACACCATATATTTT. This translates into CAWSFGLGVGNTIYF. The full variable domain, with the rest looked up from reference TRBV30 and TRBJ1-3, is SQTIHQWPATLVQPVGSPLSLECTVEGTSNPNLYWYRQAAGRGLQLLFYSVGIGQISSEVPQNLSASRPQDRQFILSSKKLLLSDSGFYLCAWSFGLGVGNTIYFGEGSWLTVV.

This clone showed up just once. This chain links TRBV11-2 with TRBJ1-2, with TRBD1 as a possible D gene (6 bases). Germline V gives CDR1 SGHAT, CDR2 FQNNGV. The CDR3 extends over 15 amino acids. V dropped 2 bases and J dropped 7 bases, with 17 bases sitting between them. CDR3 nucleotide sequence: TGTGCCAGCAGCTTAACCCAACCGGGGACAAGTGGCTACACCTTC. This gives the protein CASSLTQPGTSGYTF.

The V gene is TRBV5-1, the J gene TRBJ2-5, with D unresolved. Germline V CDR1 and CDR2: SGHRS, YFSETQ. The length of the CDR3 is 12 residues. Trimming took 0 bases from V and 5 from J, leaving 5 bases between them. As DNA, the CDR3 is TGCGCCAGCAGCTTGGTTGCGGAGACCCAGTACTTC. It translates to CASSLVAETQYF.

The chain employs TRBV2 and TRBJ1-5, with 7 bases matching TRBD1. Germline V gene lookup returns CDR1 SNHLY and CDR2 FYNNEI. J was trimmed by 4 bases and V by 5 bases; bases with no gene match: 17. This CDR3 contains 18 residues. CDR3 in DNA: TGTGCCAGCAGTATACCCGGGGACAGCCCTACGGGGAATCAGCCCCAGCATTTT. Protein product: CASSIPGDSPTGNQPQHF.

This chain joins TRBV12-3 or TRBV12-4 and TRBJ1-1; weak D call: TRBD1 (5 bases). V shed 11 bases and J shed 11 bases, with 21 bases lying between them. This CDR3 contains 12 residues. The CDR3 sequence: CASTRAGPGAFF. The CDR3, as DNA: TGTGCCTCAACCCGAGCGGGGCCTGGGGCTTTCTTT.

This sequence joins TRBV6-5 and TRBJ2-5; 10 bases are shared with TRBD2. V gave up 0 bases and J gave up 7 bases; unmatched junction bases: 5. Germline CDR1 reads MNHEY; CDR2 reads SVGAGI. The CDR3 runs to 15 residues. This CDR3 is CASSYSPSGGGTQYF. In DNA, the CDR3 is TGTGCCAGCAGTTACTCTCCTAGCGGGGGCGGGACCCAGTACTTC.

The chain uses TRBV19 and TRBJ1-1; TRBD1 is a possible D gene (5 bases). This CDR3 has 17 residues. Trimming removed 3 bases at V and 3 bases at J, with 20 bases between. The V gene's germline CDR1 is LNHDA and CDR2 SQIVND (reference sequence). In DNA form, the CDR3 reads TGTGCCAGTAGTATCCCCTTCCGCGGCGGGGGATACACTGAAGCTTTCTTT. It specifies CASSIPFRGGGYTEAFF.

CDR3 amino acids: CASSRYQGAPYGYTF. In DNA form, the CDR3 reads TGTGCCAGCAGCCGCTATCAGGGGGCCCCCTATGGCTACACCTTC. The rearrangement uses TRBV14 and TRBJ1-2; TRBD1 aligns across 8 bases. V was clipped by 4 bases and J by 4 bases; unmatched bases: 8. Germline CDR1 is SGHDN and CDR2 is FVKESK. CDR3 length equals 15 residues.

This clone showed up just a few times. CDR3 bases: TGTGCCAGCAGCTTAGGACAGTTAACCTACGAGCAGTACTTC. It yields the protein CASSLGQLTYEQYF. The chain combines TRBV7-9 with TRBJ2-7; TRBD1 might be the D (5 bases). The germline V and J ends were trimmed by 1 base and 2 bases, with 9 bases remaining between them. This CDR3 is 14 amino acids long. Per germline, CDR1 SEHNR and CDR2 FQNEAQ (reference sequence).

This clone was seen a few times. This chain links TRBV3-1 (or the pseudogene TRBV3-2) with TRBJ1-3; unclear D gene. The germline V gene encodes CDR1 LGHDT and CDR2 YNNKEL (reference sequence). The CDR3 length is 16 residues. Trimming took 5 bases from V and 0 from J, leaving 14 bases between them. This CDR3 reads CASSRSEPRSGNTIYF. The CDR3 DNA is TGTGCCAGCAGCAGAAGTGAGCCCCGCTCTGGAAACACCATATATTTT.

This clone was seen a single time. The gene calls are TRBV4-1 and TRBJ2-5, with a tentative D call TRBD2 (5 bases). The V gene's germline CDR1 is MGHRA and CDR2 YSYEKL. V lost 2 bases and J lost 5, with 21 bases in between. The CDR3 runs to 17 residues. The CDR3 reads CASSQSWPAGISETQYF. CDR3 coding DNA: TGCGCCAGCAGCCAATCGTGGCCGGCGGGTATATCGGAGACCCAGTACTTC.

This clone has just one count. V is TRBV30 and J is TRBJ2-7; 11 nucleotides align to TRBD2. J lost 0 bases, V lost 2 bases, and 15 bases had no gene match. Per the germline V gene, CDR1 is GTSNPN and CDR2 is SVGIG (reference sequence). This CDR3 region has 19 residues. CDR3 region: CAWSPTLILAGDLSYEQYF. Here the CDR3 DNA reads TGTGCCTGGAGTCCAACCCTCATACTAGCGGGAGACCTCTCCTACGAGCAGTACTTC.

The rearrangement joins TRBV27 to TRBJ1-1, with 9 positions matching TRBD1. This CDR3 has 15 amino acids. V shed 5 bases and J 0 bases; nucleotides not matched to a gene: 4. Germline CDR1 reads MNHEY; CDR2 reads SMNVEV (reference sequence). CDR3 bases: TGTGCCAGCAGTCTACAGGGGGCCGTGAACACTGAAGCTTTCTTT. It encodes CASSLQGAVNTEAFF.

The chain uses TRBV12-3 or TRBV12-4 and TRBJ1-1; no clear D. Trimming left V 4 bases short and J 1 base short, with 7 bases between. The CDR3 contains 13 residues. The CDR3 region has the DNA TGTGCCAGCAGTTCAACACCGAACACTGAAGCTTTCTTT. It is translated as CASSSTPNTEAFF.

The rearrangement joins TRBV10-1 to TRBJ2-2; a weak D match, TRBD1 (5 bases). V was cut by 6 bases and J by 7 bases, with 9 bases left in between. The germline V gene has CDR1 WNHNN and CDR2 SYGVQD (reference sequence). The CDR3 length is 12 residues. CDR3 region: CASSGTGGELFF. The CDR3 region has the DNA TGCGCCAGCAGCGGCACAGGCGGGGAGCTGTTTTTT.

In its sample, this clone was seen once. The genes are TRBV5-1 and TRBJ2-7, with 11 positions matching TRBD1. The CDR3 is 15 amino acids. V trimming: 3 bases; J trimming: 3 bases; junction bases outside the gene matches: 5. Per the germline V gene, CDR1 is SGHRS and CDR2 is YFSETQ. The CDR3 DNA sequence: TGCGCCAGCAGCTCCTGGACAGGGGGCGTCTACGAGCAGTACTTC. Translated: CASSSWTGGVYEQYF.

This sequence joins TRBV4-1 and TRBJ2-7; 11 bases agree with TRBD2. Losses at the gene ends were 1 base for V and 1 base for J; bases not matched to a gene: 3. The germline V gene has CDR1 MGHRA and CDR2 YSYEKL. This CDR3 contains 16 residues. The CDR3 bases are TGCGCCAGCAGCCAAGCCACTAGCGGGAGTTCCTACGAGCAGTACTTC. This sequence encodes CASSQATSGSSYEQYF.

This CDR3 reads CASSPPRQVFTDTQYF. The CDR3 region has the DNA TGTGCCAGCAGCCCCCCCCGCCAGGTATTCACAGATACGCAGTATTTT. J is TRBJ2-3 and V is TRBV9; D is unclear. The CDR3 runs 16 residues. Trimming took off 4 bases at V and 2 bases at J, with 17 bases between the two ends. Per germline, CDR1 SGDLS and CDR2 YYNGEE.

This clone was counted only a few times. The CDR3 is CASSLSGDSYEQYF. DNA of the CDR3: TGTGCCAGCAGTTTATCCGGTGATTCCTACGAGCAGTACTTC. The chain employs TRBV27 and TRBJ2-7; D call uncertain. This CDR3 has 14 amino acids. V was cut by 0 bases and J by 1 base, with 7 bases left in between. The germline gives CDR1 MNHEY, CDR2 SMNVEV (reference sequence).

The chain employs TRBV19 and TRBJ1-1, with D maybe TRBD1 (5 bases). With 1 base removed from V and 3 bases from J, the gap between germline ends came to 12 bases. From germline, CDR1 is LNHDA and CDR2 SQIVND (reference sequence). The CDR3 runs to 15 residues. DNA of the CDR3: TGTGCCAGTAGTATAGTAGACAGAGAGCACACTGAAGCTTTCTTT. This gives the protein CASSIVDREHTEAFF.

This chain connects TRBV6-1 to TRBJ2-3, with 8 bases identical to TRBD2. Trimming at V came to 4 bases and at J to 0 bases, leaving 9 bases not matched to a gene. Per germline, CDR1 MNHNS and CDR2 SASEGT. The CDR3 is 17 residues long. DNA for the CDR3: TGTGCCAGCAGTGGACTAAAGACTAGCGCTAGCACAGATACGCAGTATTTT. Its protein is CASSGLKTSASTDTQYF.

The J gene is TRBJ1-2, the V gene TRBV6-5; 8 bases line up with TRBD1. The V segment lost 0 bases and the J segment 2 bases; nucleotides outside the gene matches: 5. The CDR3 length is 16 residues. The germline gives CDR1 MNHEY, CDR2 SVGAGI. CDR3 nucleotide sequence: TGTGCCAGCAGTTACTCGTTGGACAGGGTGAACTATGGCTACACCTTC. Amino acids: CASSYSLDRVNYGYTF.

The rearrangement uses TRBV3-1 (or the pseudogene TRBV3-2) and TRBJ2-7, with 10 nucleotides matching TRBD2. Trimming removed 10 bases from V and 0 bases from J; junction bases left unmatched: 3. Germline V CDR1 and CDR2: LGHDT, YNNKEL (reference sequence). The CDR3 sequence is 13 residues long. CDR3 sequence: CATRTSGSYEQYF. In DNA form, the CDR3 reads TGTGCCACCAGGACTAGCGGCTCCTACGAGCAGTACTTC.

The gene calls are TRBV7-6 and TRBJ2-1, with D possibly TRBD1 on 6 matching bases. The germline V gene has CDR1 SGHVS and CDR2 FNYEAQ. Trimming removed 5 bases from V and 0 bases from J, with 11 bases in between. The CDR3 extends over 15 amino acids. CDR3 in DNA: TGTGCCAGCAGCGATGACAGGTACTCCTACAATGAGCAGTTCTTC. As protein: CASSDDRYSYNEQFF.